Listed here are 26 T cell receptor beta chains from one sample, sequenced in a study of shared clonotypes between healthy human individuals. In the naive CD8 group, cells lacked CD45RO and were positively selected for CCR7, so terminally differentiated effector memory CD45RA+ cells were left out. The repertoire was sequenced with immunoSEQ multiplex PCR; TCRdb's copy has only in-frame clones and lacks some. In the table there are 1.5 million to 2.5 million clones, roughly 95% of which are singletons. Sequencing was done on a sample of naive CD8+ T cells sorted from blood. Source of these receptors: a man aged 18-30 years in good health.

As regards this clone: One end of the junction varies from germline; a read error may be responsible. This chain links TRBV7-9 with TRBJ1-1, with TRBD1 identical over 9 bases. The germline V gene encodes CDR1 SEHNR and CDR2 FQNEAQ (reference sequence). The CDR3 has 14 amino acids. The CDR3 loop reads CASSLGQGNSEAFF. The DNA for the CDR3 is TGTGCCAGCAGCCTCGGACAGGGGAACTCTGAAGCTTTCTTT.

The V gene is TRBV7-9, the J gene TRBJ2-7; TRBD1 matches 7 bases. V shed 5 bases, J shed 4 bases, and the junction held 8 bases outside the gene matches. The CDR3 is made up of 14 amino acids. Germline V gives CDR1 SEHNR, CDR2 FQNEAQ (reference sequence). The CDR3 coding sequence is TGTGCCAGCAGCCCCACCGACAGGGTGTACGAGCAGTACTTC. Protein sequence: CASSPTDRVYEQYF.

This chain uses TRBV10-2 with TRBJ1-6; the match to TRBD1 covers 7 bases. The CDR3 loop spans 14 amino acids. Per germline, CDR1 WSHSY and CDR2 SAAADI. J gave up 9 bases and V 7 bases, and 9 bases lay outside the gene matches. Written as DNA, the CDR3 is TGCGCCAGCACCACAACAGGGGTAGGTTCACCCCTCCACTTT. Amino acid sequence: CASTTTGVGSPLHF.

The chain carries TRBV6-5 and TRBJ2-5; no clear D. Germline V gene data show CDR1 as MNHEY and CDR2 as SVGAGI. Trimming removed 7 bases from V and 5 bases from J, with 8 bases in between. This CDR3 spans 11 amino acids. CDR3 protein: CASNEGETQYF. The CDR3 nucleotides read TGTGCCAGCAACGAAGGGGAGACCCAGTACTTC.

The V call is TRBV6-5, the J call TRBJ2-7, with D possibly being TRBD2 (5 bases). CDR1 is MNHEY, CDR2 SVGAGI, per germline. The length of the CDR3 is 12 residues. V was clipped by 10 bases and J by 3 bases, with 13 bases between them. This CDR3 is CATHNGNYEQYF. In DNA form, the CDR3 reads TGTGCCACCCATAACGGGAACTACGAGCAGTACTTC.

The CDR3 protein is CASARGNSDEQYF. The CDR3 DNA reads as TGTGCCTCAGCGAGGGGGAATTCTGACGAGCAGTACTTC. V gene TRBV6-5 combines with J gene TRBJ2-7; D is perhaps TRBD1 (6 bases). Per germline, CDR1 MNHEY and CDR2 SVGAGI. Trimming removed 11 bases at V and 5 bases at J, with 19 bases between. The CDR3 has 13 amino acids.

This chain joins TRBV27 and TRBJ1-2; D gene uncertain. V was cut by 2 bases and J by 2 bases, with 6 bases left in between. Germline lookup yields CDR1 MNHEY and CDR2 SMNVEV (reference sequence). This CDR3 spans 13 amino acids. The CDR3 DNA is TGTGCCAGCAGTTTAGGGTACAACTATGGCTACACCTTC. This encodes CASSLGYNYGYTF.

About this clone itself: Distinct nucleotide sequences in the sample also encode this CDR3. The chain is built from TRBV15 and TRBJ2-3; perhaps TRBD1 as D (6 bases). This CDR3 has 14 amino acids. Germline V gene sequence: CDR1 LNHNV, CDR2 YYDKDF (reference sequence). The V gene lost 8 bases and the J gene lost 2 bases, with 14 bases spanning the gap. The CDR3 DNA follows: TGTGCCACCTCAGGGTTGGGGGCCACAGATACGCAGTATTTT. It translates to CATSGLGATDTQYF.

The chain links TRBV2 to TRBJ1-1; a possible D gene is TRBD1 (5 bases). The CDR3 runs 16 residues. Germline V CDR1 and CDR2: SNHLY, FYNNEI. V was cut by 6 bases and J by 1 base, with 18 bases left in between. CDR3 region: CASSLFLQVPNTEAFF. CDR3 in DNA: TGTGCCAGCAGCCTCTTCTTACAGGTACCGAACACTGAAGCTTTCTTT.

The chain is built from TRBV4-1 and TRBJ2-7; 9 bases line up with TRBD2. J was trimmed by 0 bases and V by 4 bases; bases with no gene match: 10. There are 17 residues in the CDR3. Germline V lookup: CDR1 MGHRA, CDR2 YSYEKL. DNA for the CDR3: TGCGCCAGCAGCCTTCCTAAATTAGCGGGGGACTCCTACGAGCAGTACTTC. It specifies CASSLPKLAGDSYEQYF.

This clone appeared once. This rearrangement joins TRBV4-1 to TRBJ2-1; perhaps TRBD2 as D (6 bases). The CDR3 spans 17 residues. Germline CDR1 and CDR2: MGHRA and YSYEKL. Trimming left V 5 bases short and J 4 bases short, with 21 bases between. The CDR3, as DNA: TGCGCCAGCAGCACACGCGGGCCGGGAGTATCTTACAATGAGCAGTTCTTC. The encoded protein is CASSTRGPGVSYNEQFF.

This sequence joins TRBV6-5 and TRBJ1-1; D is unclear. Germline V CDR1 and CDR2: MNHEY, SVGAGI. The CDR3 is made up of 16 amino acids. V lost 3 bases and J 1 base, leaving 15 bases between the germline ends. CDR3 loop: CASSYDVFGTNTEAFF. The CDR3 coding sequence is TGTGCCAGCAGTTATGACGTCTTTGGCACGAACACTGAAGCTTTCTTT.

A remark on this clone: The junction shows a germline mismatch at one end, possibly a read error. This CDR3 reads CASSGDGGKRIF. CDR3 DNA: TGCGCCAGCAGCGGGGATGGCGGGAAACGGATCTTC. The chain uses TRBV5-1 and TRBJ2-1, with a weak D call TRBD2 (6 bases). The CDR3 has 12 residues. The germline CDR1 and CDR2 sequences are SGHRS and YFSETQ.

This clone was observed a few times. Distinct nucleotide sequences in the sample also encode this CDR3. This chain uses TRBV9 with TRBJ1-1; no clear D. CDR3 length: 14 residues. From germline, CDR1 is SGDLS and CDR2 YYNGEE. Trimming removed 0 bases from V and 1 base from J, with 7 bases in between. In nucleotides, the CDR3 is TGTGCCAGCAGCGTAGTGGAGGGGAACACTGAAGCTTTCTTT. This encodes CASSVVEGNTEAFF.

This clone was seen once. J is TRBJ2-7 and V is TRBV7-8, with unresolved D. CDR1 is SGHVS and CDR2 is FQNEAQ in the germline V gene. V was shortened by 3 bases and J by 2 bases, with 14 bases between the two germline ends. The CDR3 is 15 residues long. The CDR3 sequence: CASSFSLLLPYEQYF. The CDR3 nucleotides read TGTGCCAGCAGCTTTTCTCTTCTGCTTCCCTACGAGCAGTACTTC.

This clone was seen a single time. The DNA for the CDR3 is TGTGCCAGCAGCCTCATGGGGGGACAGCTTGCCTATGGCTACACCTTC. As protein: CASSLMGGQLAYGYTF. V and J are TRBV6-6 and TRBJ1-2; 7 bases line up with TRBD1. The CDR3 sequence is 16 residues long. V was clipped by 6 bases and J by 4 bases; unmatched bases: 14. Germline V gene data show CDR1 as MNHNY and CDR2 as SVGAGI (reference sequence).

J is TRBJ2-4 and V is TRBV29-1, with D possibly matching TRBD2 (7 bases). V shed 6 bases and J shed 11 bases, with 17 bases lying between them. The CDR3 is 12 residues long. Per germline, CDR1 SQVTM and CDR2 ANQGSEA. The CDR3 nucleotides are TGCAGCGTCGAGGGGGGGGGAGCGTTTCAGTACTTC. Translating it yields CSVEGGGAFQYF.

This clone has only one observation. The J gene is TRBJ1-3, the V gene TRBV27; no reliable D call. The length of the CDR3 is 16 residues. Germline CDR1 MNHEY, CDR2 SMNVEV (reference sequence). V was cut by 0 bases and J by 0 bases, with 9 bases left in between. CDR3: CASSLSGYGSGNTIYF. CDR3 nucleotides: TGTGCCAGCAGTTTATCAGGGTACGGCTCTGGAAACACCATATATTTT.

The CDR3 sequence: CASNSGLSRGPTGELFF. The CDR3 DNA reads as TGTGCCAGTAATTCCGGACTTTCCAGGGGCCCCACCGGGGAGCTGTTTTTT. The rearrangement links TRBV19 to TRBJ2-2, with D possibly TRBD1 on 6 matching bases. Germline assignment: CDR1 LNHDA and CDR2 SQIVND (reference sequence). The V end was cut by 7 bases, the J end by 4 bases, with 22 bases between. This CDR3 is 17 amino acids long.

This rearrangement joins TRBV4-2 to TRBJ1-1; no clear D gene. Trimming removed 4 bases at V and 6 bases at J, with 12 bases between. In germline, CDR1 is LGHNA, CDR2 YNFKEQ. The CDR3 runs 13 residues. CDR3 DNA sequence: TGTGCCAGCAGCCGCCAGCCAGACCCTGAAGCTTTCTTT. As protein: CASSRQPDPEAFF.

DNA for the CDR3: TGTGCCAGCAGCTTAGGGTCACAGAACTATGGCTACACCTTC. Residues: CASSLGSQNYGYTF. V and J are TRBV7-2 and TRBJ1-2; D is undetermined. Trimming removed 1 base at V and 2 bases at J, with 8 bases between. Germline CDR1 SGHTA, CDR2 FQGNSA. This CDR3 region has 14 residues. The variable domain in full, with the rest retrieved from reference TRBV7-2 and TRBJ1-2, is GAGVSQSPSNKVTEKGKDVELRCDPISGHTALYWYRQSLGQGLEFLIYFQGNSAPDKSGLPSDRFSAERTGGSVSTLTIQRTQQEDSAVYLCASSLGSQNYGYTFGSGTRLTVV.

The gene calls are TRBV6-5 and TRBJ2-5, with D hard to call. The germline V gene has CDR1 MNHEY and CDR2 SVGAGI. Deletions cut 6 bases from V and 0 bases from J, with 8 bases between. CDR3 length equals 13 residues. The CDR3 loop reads CASRLRNQETQYF. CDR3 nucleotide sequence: TGTGCCAGCAGGCTACGAAACCAAGAGACCCAGTACTTC.

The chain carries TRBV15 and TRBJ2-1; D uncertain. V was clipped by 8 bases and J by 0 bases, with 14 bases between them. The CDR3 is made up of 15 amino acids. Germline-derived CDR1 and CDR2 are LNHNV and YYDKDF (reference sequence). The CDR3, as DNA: TGTGCCACCCTCAATAGGGTTAGCTCCTACAATGAGCAGTTCTTC. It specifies CATLNRVSSYNEQFF.

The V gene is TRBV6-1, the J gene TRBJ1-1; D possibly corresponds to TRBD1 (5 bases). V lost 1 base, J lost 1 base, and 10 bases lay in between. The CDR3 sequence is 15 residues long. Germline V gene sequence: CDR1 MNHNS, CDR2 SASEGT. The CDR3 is CASSEVGGGNTEAFF. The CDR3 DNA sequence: TGTGCCAGCAGTGAAGTCGGCGGGGGGAACACTGAAGCTTTCTTT.

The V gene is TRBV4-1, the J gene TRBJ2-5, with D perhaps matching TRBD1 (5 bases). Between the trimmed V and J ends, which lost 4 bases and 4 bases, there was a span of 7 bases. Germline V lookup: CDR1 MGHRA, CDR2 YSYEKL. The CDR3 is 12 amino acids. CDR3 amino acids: CASSPQGETQYF. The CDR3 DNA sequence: TGCGCCAGCAGCCCCCAGGGAGAGACCCAGTACTTC.

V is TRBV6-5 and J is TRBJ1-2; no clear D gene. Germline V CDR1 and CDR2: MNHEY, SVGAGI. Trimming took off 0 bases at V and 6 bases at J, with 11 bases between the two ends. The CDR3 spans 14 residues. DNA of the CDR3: TGTGCCAGCAGTTACTCCACGGCTCGGGATGGCTACACCTTC. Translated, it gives CASSYSTARDGYTF.